This entry lists 17 T cell receptor beta chains sequenced from one sample in a study of regulatory and conventional T cells in RAG deficiency. Genomic DNA came from blood conventional CD4+ T cells gated CD25-low CD127-high. Method: immunoSEQ multiplex PCR; TCRdb's copy keeps in-frame clones and lacks some. The data show fewer than 30,000 clones, over 90% seen once. The same sample was also studied in work on regulatory T cells. From that second work: The PCR used 52 TRBV and 13 TRBJ primers.

Sequenced material: CD25- CD4+ T cells sorted from blood. These receptors originate from a human donor in good health.

The genes are TRBV9 and TRBJ1-1; D possibly corresponds to TRBD1 (5 bases). The V end lost 0 bases, the J end lost 2 bases, and 11 bases lay between the germline ends. Germline CDR1 reads SGDLS; CDR2 reads YYNGEE. This CDR3 is 15 amino acids long. CDR3: CASSVGGRANTEAFF. As DNA, the CDR3 is TGTGCCAGCAGCGTAGGGGGCAGGGCTAACACTGAAGCTTTCTTT.

This clone appeared once. This chain connects TRBV28 to TRBJ1-6; D is possibly TRBD1 (5 bases). CDR1 is MDHEN and CDR2 is SYDVKM in the germline V gene. The CDR3 loop spans 16 amino acids. Deletions cut 3 bases from V and 8 bases from J, with 17 bases between. CDR3 in DNA: TGTGCCAGCAGTTTTTGGGGGAGGCGGGGTGATTCACCCCTCCACTTT. Translating gives CASSFWGRRGDSPLHF.

The chain recombines TRBV6-5 with TRBJ1-5; 8 nucleotides align to TRBD1. This CDR3 is built from 14 residues. Germline assignment: CDR1 MNHEY and CDR2 SVGAGI. V lost 5 bases to trimming and J lost 2 bases; unmatched junction nucleotides: 2. This chain's CDR3 is CASSKGQGNQPQHF. CDR3 DNA sequence: TGTGCCAGCAGTAAGGGACAGGGCAATCAGCCCCAGCATTTT.

Points on this clone: At one end the junction does not follow the germline gene, possibly because of a read error. The chain combines TRBV7-7 with TRBJ1-3, with D uncertain. CDR3 length: 15 residues. CDR1 is SSHAT and CDR2 is FNYEAQ in the germline V gene (reference sequence). Written as DNA, the CDR3 is TGTGCTAGCACCCCCCTTAACAGCCCCGGAAACACCATATATTTT. Translation gives CASTPLNSPGNTIYF.

The chain uses TRBV6-5 and TRBJ2-1, with D possibly being TRBD2 (5 bases). The CDR3 is 14 amino acids. Trimming left V 8 bases short and J 3 bases short, with 14 bases between. The germline V gene encodes CDR1 MNHEY and CDR2 SVGAGI. The CDR3 loop reads CASSWGASYNEQFF. In DNA form, the CDR3 reads TGTGCCAGCTCTTGGGGAGCAAGCTACAATGAGCAGTTCTTC.

In its sample, this clone was seen a few times. The chain carries TRBV5-8 and TRBJ1-6; D is uncertain. V gave up 0 bases and J gave up 10 bases, with 14 bases separating them. The CDR3 is made up of 15 amino acids. The germline V gene encodes CDR1 SGHTS and CDR2 YDEGEE. CDR3 in DNA: TGTGCCAGCAGCTTGGTGAGAGGTTCGGGATCACCCCTCCACTTT. Protein product: CASSLVRGSGSPLHF.

The chain carries TRBV6-5 and TRBJ1-1; D is unclear. V lost 0 bases, J lost 0 bases, and 11 bases lay in between. This CDR3 has 16 residues. Per the germline V gene, CDR1 is MNHEY and CDR2 is SVGAGI. As DNA, the CDR3 is TGTGCCAGCAGTTACTCGCAGCACAGAATGAACACTGAAGCTTTCTTT. Protein: CASSYSQHRMNTEAFF.

This clone has a single count. The chain joins TRBV29-1 to TRBJ1-4, with TRBD1 matching 7 bases. CDR1 and CDR2 from the germline V gene are SQVTM and ANQGSEA. The CDR3 length is 13 residues. V was pared by 7 bases and J by 4 bases, with 6 bases of the junction left unmatched. This CDR3 is CSANRGLNEKLFF. In DNA form, the CDR3 reads TGCAGCGCTAACAGGGGCCTTAATGAAAAACTGTTTTTT. Full variable domain (rest looked up from reference TRBV29-1 and TRBJ1-4): SAVISQKPSRDICQRGTSLTIQCQVDSQVTMMFWYRQQPGQSLTLIATANQGSEATYESGFVIDKFPISRPNLTFSTLTVSNMSPEDSSIYLCSANRGLNEKLFFGSGTQLSVL.

V gene TRBV5-1 combines with J gene TRBJ1-1, with 7 positions matching TRBD1. Per germline, CDR1 SGHRS and CDR2 YFSETQ. CDR3 length equals 14 residues. Trimming removed 5 bases from V and 4 bases from J; junction bases left unmatched: 8. The CDR3 bases are TGCGCCAGCAGTGCAGGGGGAACTGCCACTGAAGCTTTCTTT. Translated, it gives CASSAGGTATEAFF.

The gene calls are TRBV5-1 and TRBJ1-2, with 8 nucleotides matching TRBD1. The CDR3 is 13 residues long. Germline CDR1 and CDR2: SGHRS and YFSETQ. V trimming: 0 bases; J trimming: 7 bases; junction bases outside the gene matches: 2. The CDR3 DNA reads TGCGCCAGCAGCTTGGGACAGGGGTTTGGCTACACCTTC. Residues: CASSLGQGFGYTF.

V is TRBV4-1 and J is TRBJ1-3, with TRBD1 identical over 7 bases. Germline assignment: CDR1 MGHRA and CDR2 YSYEKL. This CDR3 is built from 17 residues. J lost 1 base, V lost 0 bases, and 6 bases had no gene match. The CDR3 is CASSQDRQGVSGNTIYF. The CDR3 coding sequence is TGCGCCAGCAGCCAAGATAGGCAGGGGGTTTCTGGAAACACCATATATTTT.

The chain uses TRBV28 and TRBJ2-3, with D possibly TRBD2 on 6 matching bases. V dropped 2 bases and J dropped 1 base, with 10 bases sitting between them. The CDR3 has 15 residues. Germline assignment: CDR1 MDHEN and CDR2 SYDVKM. CDR3 sequence reads: CASSLPGGGTDTQYF. The CDR3 DNA reads as TGTGCCAGCAGTTTACCCGGGGGTGGCACAGATACGCAGTATTTT.

This clone was observed once. The chain employs TRBV19 and TRBJ1-1; tentatively, D is TRBD1 (5 bases). Per the germline V gene, CDR1 is LNHDA and CDR2 is SQIVND (reference sequence). The CDR3 consists of 14 residues. Deletions cut 7 bases from V and 7 bases from J, with 19 bases between. This CDR3 reads CASTFSTGYVEAFF. The CDR3 DNA sequence: TGTGCCAGTACCTTTAGTACAGGTTACGTTGAAGCTTTCTTT.

V and J are TRBV19 and TRBJ1-5, with unresolved D. The CDR3 covers 16 residues. Trimming took 4 bases from V and 3 from J, leaving 16 bases between them. CDR1 is LNHDA and CDR2 is SQIVND in the germline V gene (reference sequence). The CDR3 loop reads CASSTPGPIANQPQHF. The CDR3 region has the DNA TGTGCCAGTAGTACCCCCGGTCCGATTGCCAATCAGCCCCAGCATTTT. The whole variable domain, remainder taken from reference TRBV19 and TRBJ1-5, is DGGITQSPKYLFRKEGQNVTLSCEQNLNHDAMYWYRQDPGQGLRLIYYSQIVNDFQKGDIAEGYSVSREKKESFPLTVTSAQKNPTAFYLCASSTPGPIANQPQHFGDGTRLSIL.

The CDR3 region is CASSQPRTGRLTYEQYF. CDR3 bases: TGCGCCAGCAGCCAACCTAGGACAGGGCGACTTACCTACGAGCAGTACTTC. The chain carries TRBV4-1 and TRBJ2-7; TRBD1 matches at 8 bases. Germline trimming cut 2 bases from V and 2 bases from J; bases unmatched to any gene: 11. The CDR3 length is 17 residues. Germline CDR1 MGHRA, CDR2 YSYEKL.

The chain links TRBV7-8 to TRBJ1-1; perhaps TRBD1 as D (6 bases). The V gene lost 5 bases and the J gene lost 5 bases, with 21 bases spanning the gap. Germline V lookup: CDR1 SGHVS, CDR2 FQNEAQ. CDR3 length equals 16 residues. The CDR3 bases are TGTGCCAGCAGCCTTAACTCGGGGGGCGCACGTACTGAAGCTTTCTTT. Translating gives CASSLNSGGARTEAFF.

The chain combines TRBV9 with TRBJ1-1; tentatively, D is TRBD1 (6 bases). The V and J ends lost 1 base and 4 bases respectively, with 17 bases between them. The V gene's germline CDR1 is SGDLS and CDR2 YYNGEE. This CDR3 contains 16 residues. The CDR3 protein is CASSVQPQGRGTEAFF. The CDR3 DNA reads TGTGCCAGCAGCGTACAGCCTCAGGGCAGGGGCACTGAAGCTTTCTTT.